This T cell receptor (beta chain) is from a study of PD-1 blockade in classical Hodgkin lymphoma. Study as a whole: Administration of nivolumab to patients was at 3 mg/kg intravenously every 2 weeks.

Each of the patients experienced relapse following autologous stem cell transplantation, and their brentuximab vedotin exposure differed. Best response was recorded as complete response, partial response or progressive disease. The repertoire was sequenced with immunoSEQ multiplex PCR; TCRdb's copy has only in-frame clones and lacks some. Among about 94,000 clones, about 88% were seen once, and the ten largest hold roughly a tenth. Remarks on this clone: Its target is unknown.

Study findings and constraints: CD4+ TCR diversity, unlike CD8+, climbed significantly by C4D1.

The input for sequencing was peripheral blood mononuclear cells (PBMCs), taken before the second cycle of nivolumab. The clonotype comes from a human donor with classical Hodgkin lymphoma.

The CDR3 loop is CARSFPRDYEQYF. The CDR3 DNA sequence: TGTGCCAGAAGCTTTCCCCGGGACTACGAGCAGTACTTC. V usage is TRBV5-3 and J usage is TRBJ2-7; D possibly corresponds to TRBD2 (5 bases). TRBV5-3 is marked as an open reading frame, function uncertain. V lost 2 bases to trimming and J lost 3 bases, with 9 bases between them. The CDR3 has 13 amino acids.